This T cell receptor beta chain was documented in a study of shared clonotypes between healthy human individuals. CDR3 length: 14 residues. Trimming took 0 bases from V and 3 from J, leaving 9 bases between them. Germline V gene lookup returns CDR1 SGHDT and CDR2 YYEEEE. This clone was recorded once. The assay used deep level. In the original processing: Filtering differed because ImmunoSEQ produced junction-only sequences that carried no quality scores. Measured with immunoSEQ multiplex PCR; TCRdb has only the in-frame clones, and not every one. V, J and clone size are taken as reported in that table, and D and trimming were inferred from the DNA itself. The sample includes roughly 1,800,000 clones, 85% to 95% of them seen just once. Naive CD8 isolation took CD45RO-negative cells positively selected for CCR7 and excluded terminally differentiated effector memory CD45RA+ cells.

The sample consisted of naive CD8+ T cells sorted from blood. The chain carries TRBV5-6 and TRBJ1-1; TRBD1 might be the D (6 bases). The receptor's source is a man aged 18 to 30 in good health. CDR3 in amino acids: CASSLDRVDTEAFF. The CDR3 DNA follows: TGTGCCAGCAGCTTGGACAGGGTTGACACTGAAGCTTTCTTT.